This T cell receptor beta chain came from a study of beta chain features in type 1 diabetes. Study details: On cell yields, gender and age, patients and healthy donors were similar. Study-wide findings and caveats: Among all four CD4+ subsets, Type 1 diabetes patients had TCRB CDR3s that were moderately but significantly shorter. Overrepresentation of cells with high TCR expression could result from cDNA sequencing.

Every bit of the isolated RNA underwent reverse transcription, so sequencing read expressed TCRB transcripts. Clones were sequenced by immunoSEQ multiplex PCR, and TCRdb holds only the in-frame ones, with some missing. The sample includes around 150,000 clones, roughly 63% of them seen just once. CD45RO/CCR7/CD25/CD127/CD95/CD27 separated CD4+ naive, central memory, regulatory and stem cell-like memory cells by sorting. Every sorted population was more than 95% pure. Trimming removed 4 bases from V and 8 bases from J; junction bases left unmatched: 10. Germline-derived CDR1 and CDR2 are SGDLS and YYNGEE. This CDR3 has 15 residues. About this clone: Its antigen is currently unknown.

This receptor was taken from a man aged 25 to 40 with type 1 diabetes. The rearrangement joins TRBV9 to TRBJ1-2; 11 bases agree with TRBD1. The sequenced sample consisted of naive CD4+ T cells from blood. In DNA form, the CDR3 reads TGTGCCAGCAGCACCCCCGGGACAGGGGGATTAGGCTACACCTTC. The encoded protein is CASSTPGTGGLGYTF. The full variable domain, in which reference TRBV9 and TRBJ1-2 provide the parts outside the CDR3, is DSGVTQTPKHLITATGQRVTLRCSPRSGDLSVYWYQQSLDQGLQFLIQYYNGEERAKGNILERFSAQQFPDLHSELNLSSLELGDSALYFCASSTPGTGGLGYTFGSGTRLTVV.